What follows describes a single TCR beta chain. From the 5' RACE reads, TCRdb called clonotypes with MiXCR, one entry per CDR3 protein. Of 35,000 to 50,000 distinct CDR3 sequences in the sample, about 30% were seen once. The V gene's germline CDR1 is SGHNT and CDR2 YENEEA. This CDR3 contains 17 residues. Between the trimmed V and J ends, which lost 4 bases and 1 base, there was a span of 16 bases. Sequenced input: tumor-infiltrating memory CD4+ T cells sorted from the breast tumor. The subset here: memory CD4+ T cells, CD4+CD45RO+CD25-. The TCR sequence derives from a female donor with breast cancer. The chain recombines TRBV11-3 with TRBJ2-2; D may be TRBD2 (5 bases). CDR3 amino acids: CASSSPPGEGNTGELFF. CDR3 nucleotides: TGTGCCAGCAGCTCCCCCCCGGGCGAGGGGAACACCGGGGAGCTGTTTTTT.